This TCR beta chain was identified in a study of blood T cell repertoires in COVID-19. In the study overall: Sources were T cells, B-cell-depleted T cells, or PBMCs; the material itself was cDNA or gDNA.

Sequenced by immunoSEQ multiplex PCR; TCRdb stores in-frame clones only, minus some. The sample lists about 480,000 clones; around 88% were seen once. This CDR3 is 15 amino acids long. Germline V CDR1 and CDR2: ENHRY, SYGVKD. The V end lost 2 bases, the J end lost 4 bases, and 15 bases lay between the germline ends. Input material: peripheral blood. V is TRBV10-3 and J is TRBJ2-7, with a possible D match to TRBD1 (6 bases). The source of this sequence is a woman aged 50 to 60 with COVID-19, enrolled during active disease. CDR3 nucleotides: TGTGCCATCAGTGAGCGAGACTACAGGGCTTACGAGCAGTACTTC. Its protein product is CAISERDYRAYEQYF.